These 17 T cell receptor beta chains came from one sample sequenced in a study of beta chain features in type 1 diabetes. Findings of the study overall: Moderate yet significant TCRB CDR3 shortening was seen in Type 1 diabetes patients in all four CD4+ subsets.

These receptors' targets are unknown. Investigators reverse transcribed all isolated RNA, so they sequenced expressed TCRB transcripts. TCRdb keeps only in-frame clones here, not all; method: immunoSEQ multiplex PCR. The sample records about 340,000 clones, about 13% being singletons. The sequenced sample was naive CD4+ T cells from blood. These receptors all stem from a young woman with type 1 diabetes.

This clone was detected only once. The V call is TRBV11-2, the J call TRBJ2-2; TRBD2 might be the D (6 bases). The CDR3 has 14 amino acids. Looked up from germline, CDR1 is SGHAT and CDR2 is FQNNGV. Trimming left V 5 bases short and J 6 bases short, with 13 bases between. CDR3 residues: CASSTGWGAGELFF. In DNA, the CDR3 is TGTGCCAGCAGCACGGGGTGGGGGGCCGGGGAGCTGTTTTTT.

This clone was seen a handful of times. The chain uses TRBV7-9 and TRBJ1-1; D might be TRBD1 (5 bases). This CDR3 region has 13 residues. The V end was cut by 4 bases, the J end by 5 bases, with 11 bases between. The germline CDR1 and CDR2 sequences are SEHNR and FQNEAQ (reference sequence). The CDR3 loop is CASSSQTETEAFF. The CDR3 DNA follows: TGTGCCAGCAGCTCCCAGACAGAGACTGAAGCTTTCTTT. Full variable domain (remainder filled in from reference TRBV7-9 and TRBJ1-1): DTGVSQNPRHKITKRGQNVTFRCDPISEHNRLYWYRQTLGQGPEFLTYFQNEAQLEKSRLLSDRFSAERPKGSFSTLEIQRTEQGDSAMYLCASSSQTETEAFFGQGTRLTVV.

The CDR3 DNA is TGTGCCAGCAGCTTGGGCTACTTCAGAGGGAATGAGCAGTTCTTC. Translating it yields CASSLGYFRGNEQFF. This chain uses TRBV5-4 with TRBJ2-1; maybe TRBD2 (5 bases). The CDR3 has 15 amino acids. CDR1 and CDR2 (germline): SGHNT, YYREEE (reference sequence). V lost 0 bases and J 7 bases, leaving 14 bases between the germline ends.

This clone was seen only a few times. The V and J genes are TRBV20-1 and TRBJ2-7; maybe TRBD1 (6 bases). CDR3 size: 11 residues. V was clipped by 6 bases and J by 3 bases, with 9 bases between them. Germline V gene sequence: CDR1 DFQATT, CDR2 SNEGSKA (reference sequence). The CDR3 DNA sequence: TGCAGTGCGGGCAGGGGCTACGAGCAGTACGTC. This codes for CSAGRGYEQYV.

CDR3 protein: CASSQRYGGHGAVTSGANVLTF. As DNA, the CDR3 is TGCGCCAGCAGCCAGCGGTACGGGGGGCATGGAGCGGTGACCTCTGGGGCCAACGTCCTGACTTTC. The J gene is TRBJ2-6, the V gene TRBV4-3, with D possibly TRBD2 on 7 matching bases. The CDR3 sequence is 22 residues long. Deletions cut 3 bases from V and 0 bases from J, with 27 bases between. Germline assignment: CDR1 LGHNA and CDR2 YSLEER.

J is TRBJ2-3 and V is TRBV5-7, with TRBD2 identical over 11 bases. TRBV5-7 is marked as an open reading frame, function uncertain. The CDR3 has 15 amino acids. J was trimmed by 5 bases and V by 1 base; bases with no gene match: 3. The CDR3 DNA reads TGTGCCAGCAGCTTGTTCCTAGCGGGAGGAGATACGCAGTATTTT. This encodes CASSLFLAGGDTQYF.

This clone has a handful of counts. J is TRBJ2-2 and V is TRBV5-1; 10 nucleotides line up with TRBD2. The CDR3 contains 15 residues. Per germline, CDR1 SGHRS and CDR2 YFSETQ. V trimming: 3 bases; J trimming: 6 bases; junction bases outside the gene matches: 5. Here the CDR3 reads CASSSGTSAPGELFF. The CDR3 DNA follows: TGCGCCAGCAGCTCCGGGACTAGCGCTCCCGGGGAGCTGTTTTTT.

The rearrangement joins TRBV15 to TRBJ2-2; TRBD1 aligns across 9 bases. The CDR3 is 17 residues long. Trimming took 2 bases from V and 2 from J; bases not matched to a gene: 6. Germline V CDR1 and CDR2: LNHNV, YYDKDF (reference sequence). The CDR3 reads CATSRQQGAYNTGELFF. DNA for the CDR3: TGTGCCACCAGCAGACAACAGGGGGCTTATAACACCGGGGAGCTGTTTTTT.

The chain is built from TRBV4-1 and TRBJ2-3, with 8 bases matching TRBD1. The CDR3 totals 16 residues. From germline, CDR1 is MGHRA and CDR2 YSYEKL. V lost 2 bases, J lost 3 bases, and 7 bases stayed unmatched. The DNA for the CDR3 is TGCGCCAGCAGCCAAAACGTGGACAGGGCGACAGATACGCAGTATTTT. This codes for CASSQNVDRATDTQYF.

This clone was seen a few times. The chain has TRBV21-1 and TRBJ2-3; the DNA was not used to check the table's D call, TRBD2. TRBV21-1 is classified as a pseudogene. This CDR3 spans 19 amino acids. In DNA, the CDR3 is TGTGCCAGCAGCAAAGCGATTTGGGACTATAGGCCGGGGGCAGATACGCAGTATTTT. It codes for CASSKAIWDYRPGADTQYF.

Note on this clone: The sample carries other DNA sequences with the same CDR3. The CDR3 reads CSVGQGNQPQHF. The DNA of the CDR3 is TGCAGCGTTGGACAGGGAAATCAGCCCCAGCATTTT. The chain has TRBV29-1 and TRBJ1-5, with 7 bases lining up with TRBD1. Germline CDR1 and CDR2: SQVTM and ANQGSEA. The CDR3 is made up of 12 amino acids. V lost 4 bases, J lost 4 bases, and 1 base stayed unmatched.

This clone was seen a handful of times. The CDR3 spells CASSDTGRLQTQYF. In DNA, the CDR3 is TGTGCCAGCAGCGACACAGGGCGGCTCCAGACCCAGTACTTC. The chain is built from TRBV7-6 and TRBJ2-5; TRBD1 is a possible D gene (6 bases). This CDR3 region has 14 residues. Germline CDR1 is SGHVS and CDR2 is FNYEAQ. V lost 5 bases and J 6 bases, leaving 16 bases between the germline ends. Supplemented by reference TRBV7-6 and TRBJ2-5, the full variable domain reads GAGVSQSPRYKVTKRGQDVALRCDPISGHVSLYWYRQALGQGPEFLTYFNYEAQQDKSGLPNDRFSAERPEGSISTLTIQRTEQRDSAMYRCASSDTGRLQTQYFGPGTRLLVL.

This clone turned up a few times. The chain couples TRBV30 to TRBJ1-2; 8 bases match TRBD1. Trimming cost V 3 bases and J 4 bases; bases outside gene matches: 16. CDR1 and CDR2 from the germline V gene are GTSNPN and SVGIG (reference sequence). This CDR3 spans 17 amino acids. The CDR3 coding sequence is TGTGCCTGGAGGATCATACCAGGCAGGGGGCATGGCTATGGCTACACCTTC. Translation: CAWRIIPGRGHGYGYTF. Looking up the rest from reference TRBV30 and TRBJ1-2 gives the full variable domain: SQTIHQWPATLVQPVGSPLSLECTVEGTSNPNLYWYRQAAGRGLQLLFYSVGIGQISSEVPQNLSASRPQDRQFILSSKKLLLSDSGFYLCAWRIIPGRGHGYGYTFGSGTRLTVV.

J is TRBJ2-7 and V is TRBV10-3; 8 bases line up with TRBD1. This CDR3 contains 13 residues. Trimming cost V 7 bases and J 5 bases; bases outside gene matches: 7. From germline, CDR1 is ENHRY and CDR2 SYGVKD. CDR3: CAITPDRGHEQYV. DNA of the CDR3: TGTGCCATCACTCCCGACAGGGGACACGAGCAGTACGTC.

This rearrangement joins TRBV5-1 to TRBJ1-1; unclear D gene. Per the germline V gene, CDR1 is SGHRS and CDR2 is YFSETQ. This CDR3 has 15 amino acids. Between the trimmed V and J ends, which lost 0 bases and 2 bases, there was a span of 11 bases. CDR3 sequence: CASSLAARVNTEAFF. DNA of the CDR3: TGCGCCAGCAGCTTGGCTGCCCGGGTAAACACTGAAGCTTTCTTT.

CDR3 sequence reads: CASSTTGESEQFF. In DNA form, the CDR3 reads TGTGCCAGCAGTACGACAGGAGAGAGTGAGCAGTTCTTC. V is TRBV2 and J is TRBJ2-1; possibly TRBD1 for D (6 bases). Germline CDR1 reads SNHLY; CDR2 reads FYNNEI. This CDR3 is 13 amino acids long. V lost 5 bases and J lost 9, with 14 bases in between.

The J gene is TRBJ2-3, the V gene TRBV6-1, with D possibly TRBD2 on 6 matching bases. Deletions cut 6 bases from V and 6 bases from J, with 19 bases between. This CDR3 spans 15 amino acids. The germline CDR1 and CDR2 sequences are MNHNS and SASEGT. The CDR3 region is CASSNQAEGRDTQYF. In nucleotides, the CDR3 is TGTGCCAGCAGCAACCAGGCGGAGGGCCGGGATACGCAGTATTTT.